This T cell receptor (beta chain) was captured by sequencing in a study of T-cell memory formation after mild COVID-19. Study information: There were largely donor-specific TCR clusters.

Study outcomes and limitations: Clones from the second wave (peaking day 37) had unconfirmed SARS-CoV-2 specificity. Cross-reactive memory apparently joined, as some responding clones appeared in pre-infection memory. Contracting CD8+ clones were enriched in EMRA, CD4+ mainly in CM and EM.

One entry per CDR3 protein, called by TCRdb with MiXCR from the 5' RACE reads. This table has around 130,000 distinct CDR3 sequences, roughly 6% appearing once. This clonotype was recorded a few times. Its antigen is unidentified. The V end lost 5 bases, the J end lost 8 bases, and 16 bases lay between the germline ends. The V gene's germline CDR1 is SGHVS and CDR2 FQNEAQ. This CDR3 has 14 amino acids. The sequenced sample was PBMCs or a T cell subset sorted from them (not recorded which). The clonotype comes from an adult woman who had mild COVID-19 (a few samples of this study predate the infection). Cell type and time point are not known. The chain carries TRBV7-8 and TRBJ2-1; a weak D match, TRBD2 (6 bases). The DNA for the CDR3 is TGTGCCAGCAGCCCCACGACTAGTATCTATGAGCAGTTCTTC. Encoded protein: CASSPTTSIYEQFF.